The entry that follows covers one TCR beta chain sequence. J lost 7 bases, V lost 1 base, and 5 bases had no gene match. Germline assignment: CDR1 GTSNPN and CDR2 SVGIG (reference sequence). This CDR3 spans 14 amino acids. The data were produced by immunoSEQ multiplex PCR, yet TCRdb's version contains in-frame clones alone and is incomplete. Among some 69,000 clones listed, 65% to 85% were seen once. These data come from a study of blood T cell repertoires in COVID-19. The sample was peripheral blood. This chain connects TRBV30 to TRBJ1-4, with TRBD1 matching over 8 bases. The TCR comes from a woman aged 55-70 years with acute or convalescent COVID-19. CDR3 nucleotides: TGTGCCTGGAGTGCAGGGGGCGCGGGTGAAAAACTGTTTTTT. Translated, it gives CAWSAGGAGEKLFF.